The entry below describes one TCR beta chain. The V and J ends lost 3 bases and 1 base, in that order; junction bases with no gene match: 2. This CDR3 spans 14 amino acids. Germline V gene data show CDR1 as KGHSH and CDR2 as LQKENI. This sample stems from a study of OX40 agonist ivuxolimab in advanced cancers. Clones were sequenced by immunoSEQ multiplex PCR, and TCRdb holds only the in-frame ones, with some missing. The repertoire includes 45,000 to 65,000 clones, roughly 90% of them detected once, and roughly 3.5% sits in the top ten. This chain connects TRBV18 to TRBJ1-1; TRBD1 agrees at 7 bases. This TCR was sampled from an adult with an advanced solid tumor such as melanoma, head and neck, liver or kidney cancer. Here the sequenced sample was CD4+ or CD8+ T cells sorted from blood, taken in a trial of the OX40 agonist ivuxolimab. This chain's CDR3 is CASSPGQSNTEAFF. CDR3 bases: TGTGCCAGCTCACCGGGACAGTCGAACACTGAAGCTTTCTTT.